What follows are 26 T cell receptor beta chains derived from one specimen sequenced in a study of neurological immune-mediated disorders. TCRdb analysed the 5' RACE reads with MiXCR anew, one entry per CDR3 protein. The data hold 85,000 to 100,000 distinct CDR3 sequences, with approximately 3.3% observed a single time. Sequencing used PBMCs. These receptors were obtained from a woman younger than 30 with multiple sclerosis.

This clonotype occurred a few times. The rearrangement joins TRBV12-3 or TRBV12-4 to TRBJ2-1; 9 bases align to TRBD1. The length of the CDR3 is 14 residues. J lost 10 bases, V lost 5 bases, and 9 bases had no gene match. The CDR3 sequence: CASSAGQGFSEQFF. In DNA, the CDR3 is TGTGCCAGCAGTGCGGGACAGGGTTTTAGCGAGCAGTTCTTC.

The chain recombines TRBV5-6 with TRBJ2-5, with 7 nucleotides matching TRBD1. The V and J ends lost 3 bases and 5 bases, in that order; junction bases with no gene match: 7. The germline CDR1 and CDR2 sequences are SGHDT and YYEEEE. This CDR3 contains 14 residues. CDR3 loop: CASSSQGPWETQYF. CDR3 DNA sequence: TGTGCCAGCAGCTCACAGGGGCCTTGGGAGACCCAGTACTTC.

This clonotype was observed many times. Here the CDR3 DNA reads TGTGCCAGCAGTTTTTGGGGGGCGCGTTTCCCAGATACGCAGTATTTT. Its translation: CASSFWGARFPDTQYF. The chain joins TRBV7-8 to TRBJ2-3; perhaps D is TRBD1 or TRBD2 (6 bases each). CDR1 SGHVS and CDR2 FQNEAQ come from the germline V gene. This CDR3 contains 16 residues. V was shortened by 6 bases and J by 4 bases, with 20 bases between the two germline ends.

Many counts were recorded for this clonotype. In nucleotides, the CDR3 is TGCGCCAGCAGCTTGGCCAATCGCGGGAGTGTCGCCGAGCAGTACTTC. Amino acids: CASSLANRGSVAEQYF. V gene TRBV5-1 combines with J gene TRBJ2-7, with TRBD2 identical over 7 bases. Trimming cost V 0 bases and J 6 bases; bases outside gene matches: 12. This CDR3 has 16 residues. CDR1 and CDR2 from the germline V gene are SGHRS and YFSETQ.

This clonotype was seen at least ten times. The V call is TRBV5-4, the J call TRBJ1-1, with D perhaps matching TRBD1 (6 bases). Deletions cut 4 bases from V and 0 bases from J, with 16 bases between. Germline-derived CDR1 and CDR2 are SGHNT and YYREEE (reference sequence). The CDR3 contains 16 residues. The CDR3 spells CASSLPRGVMNTEAFF. The CDR3 DNA reads TGTGCCAGCAGCCTGCCAAGGGGGGTCATGAACACTGAAGCTTTCTTT. Complete variable domain (other parts from reference TRBV5-4 and TRBJ1-1): ETGVTQSPTHLIKTRGQQVTLRCSSQSGHNTVSWYQQALGQGPQFIFQYYREEENGRGNFPPRFSGLQFPNYSSELNVNALELDDSALYLCASSLPRGVMNTEAFFGQGTRLTVV.

This clonotype was seen many times. The gene calls are TRBV7-3 and TRBJ2-5, with D unresolved. Deletions cut 5 bases from V and 3 bases from J, with 10 bases between. Per the germline V gene, CDR1 is SGHTA and CDR2 is FQGTGA. The CDR3 runs to 13 residues. Here the CDR3 reads CASSHNREETQYF. The CDR3 region has the DNA TGTGCCAGCAGCCATAATAGGGAAGAGACCCAGTACTTC.

The sample holds many counts of this clonotype. The chain uses TRBV6-6 and TRBJ1-2, with a tentative D call TRBD1 (6 bases). Between the trimmed V and J ends, which lost 2 bases and 2 bases, there was a span of 9 bases. The CDR3 length is 14 residues. The germline gives CDR1 MNHNY, CDR2 SVGAGI (reference sequence). CDR3 sequence (DNA): TGTGCCAGCAGTTACGCGACAGGAAACTATGGCTACACCTTC. Translation: CASSYATGNYGYTF.

This clonotype appeared a few times. The chain carries TRBV7-2 and TRBJ1-2; perhaps TRBD1 as D (5 bases). Germline CDR1 reads SGHTA; CDR2 reads FQGNSA. Trimming cost V 4 bases and J 4 bases, with 13 bases left between them. This CDR3 region has 14 residues. The CDR3 spells CASSSRGRAYGYTF. CDR3 in DNA: TGTGCCAGCAGCTCCCGAGGCAGGGCCTATGGCTACACCTTC. Full variable domain (outside the CDR3, taken from reference TRBV7-2 and TRBJ1-2): GAGVSQSPSNKVTEKGKDVELRCDPISGHTALYWYRQSLGQGLEFLIYFQGNSAPDKSGLPSDRFSAERTGGSVSTLTIQRTQQEDSAVYLCASSSRGRAYGYTFGSGTRLTVV.

The rearrangement links TRBV6-5 to TRBJ1-2; 8 bases map to TRBD1. The ends lost 5 bases at V and 8 bases at J; junction bases unmatched: 10. Germline V gives CDR1 MNHEY, CDR2 SVGAGI. This CDR3 spans 14 amino acids. The CDR3 loop is CASSPAGGAGGYTF. As DNA, the CDR3 is TGTGCCAGCAGTCCTGCAGGGGGCGCAGGAGGCTACACCTTC.

This clonotype was seen many times. This rearrangement joins TRBV2 to TRBJ1-1; 7 positions match TRBD1. CDR1 and CDR2 from the germline V gene are SNHLY and FYNNEI. This CDR3 contains 15 residues. J lost 6 bases, V lost 3 bases, and 10 bases had no gene match. The CDR3 DNA reads TGTGCCAGCAGTGACGGACAGGTTCGGGTATCTGAAGCTTTCTTT. Its translation: CASSDGQVRVSEAFF.

The sample holds many counts of this clonotype. The V and J genes are TRBV7-2 and TRBJ1-3; no definite D call. Trimming took 5 bases from V and 4 from J, leaving 18 bases between them. The CDR3 is 16 residues long. Germline assignment: CDR1 SGHTA and CDR2 FQGNSA. CDR3 loop: CASSPRTGTSGNTIYF. DNA for the CDR3: TGTGCCAGCAGCCCCCGGACCGGCACGTCGGGAAACACCATATATTTT.

This clonotype was found many times. This chain joins TRBV5-6 and TRBJ2-2; 7 nucleotides match TRBD1. The CDR3 covers 18 residues. Trimming took 2 bases from V and 1 from J; bases not matched to a gene: 11. Per germline, CDR1 SGHDT and CDR2 YYEEEE. CDR3 DNA: TGTGCCAGCAGCTTCCGACAGGGTTTGCGAGGGAACACCGGGGAGCTGTTTTTT. It is translated as CASSFRQGLRGNTGELFF.

This clonotype was recorded many times. The V call is TRBV7-2, the J call TRBJ2-7; 10 nucleotides line up with TRBD1. The CDR3 contains 16 residues. Trimming removed 5 bases from V and 2 bases from J; junction bases left unmatched: 9. Germline values: CDR1 SGHTA, CDR2 FQGNSA. As DNA, the CDR3 is TGTGCCAGCAGCCCGACCCCGGACAGGGGGGCCTACGAGCAGTACTTC. Its translation: CASSPTPDRGAYEQYF. The variable domain in full, with the rest retrieved from reference TRBV7-2 and TRBJ2-7, is GAGVSQSPSNKVTEKGKDVELRCDPISGHTALYWYRQSLGQGLEFLIYFQGNSAPDKSGLPSDRFSAERTGGSVSTLTIQRTQQEDSAVYLCASSPTPDRGAYEQYFGPGTRLTVT.

This clonotype was seen ten or more times. One junction end does not reproduce the germline sequence, and a read error may be involved. V is TRBV20-1 and J is TRBJ1-2; 7 bases are shared with TRBD1. CDR3 size: 16 residues. Germline CDR1 reads DFQATT; CDR2 reads SNEGSKA (reference sequence). Here the CDR3 DNA reads TGCAGTGCGAGAGTCGGGACAGCAATTAATAACTATGGCTACACCTTC. This encodes CSARVGTAINNYGYTF.

At least ten counts were recorded for this clonotype. The chain uses TRBV7-2 and TRBJ2-1; D is ambiguous. The V gene lost 5 bases and the J gene lost 4 bases, with 6 bases spanning the gap. CDR3 size: 12 residues. Germline V gene sequence: CDR1 SGHTA, CDR2 FQGNSA. The CDR3 nucleotides are TGTGCCAGCAGCCGTCAGTACAATGAGCAGTTCTTC. Translating gives CASSRQYNEQFF. Drawing the rest from reference TRBV7-2 and TRBJ2-1, the complete variable domain is GAGVSQSPSNKVTEKGKDVELRCDPISGHTALYWYRQSLGQGLEFLIYFQGNSAPDKSGLPSDRFSAERTGGSVSTLTIQRTQQEDSAVYLCASSRQYNEQFFGPGTRLTVL.

This clonotype came up many times. The rearrangement uses TRBV20-1 and TRBJ2-7, with D possibly being TRBD1 (8 bases). CDR3 length: 16 residues. Trimming left V 6 bases short and J 0 bases short, with 21 bases between. Germline V gene lookup returns CDR1 DFQATT and CDR2 SNEGSKA (reference sequence). The CDR3 protein is CSAEGEGDRPSYEQYF. The CDR3 DNA reads as TGCAGTGCAGAAGGGGAGGGGGACAGGCCCTCCTACGAGCAGTACTTC.

This clonotype was recorded many times. This chain uses TRBV12-3 or TRBV12-4 with TRBJ1-2; 7 nucleotides align to TRBD1. The junction had 6 bases not matched to a gene; V was cut back by 2 bases and J by 3 bases. The CDR3 is 15 residues long. The CDR3 nucleotides are TGTGCCAGCAGTTTAACTTTTCAGGGGGACTATGGCTACACCTTC. This encodes CASSLTFQGDYGYTF.

This clonotype came up many times. The chain carries TRBV11-2 and TRBJ1-2; D uncertain. Trimming removed 6 bases from V and 0 bases from J, with 11 bases in between. The CDR3 covers 14 residues. Germline loops: CDR1 SGHAT, CDR2 FQNNGV. The CDR3 spells CASRSSGTNYGYTF. As DNA, the CDR3 is TGTGCCAGCAGGTCGTCGGGAACTAACTATGGCTACACCTTC.

This clonotype was detected many times. The rearrangement joins TRBV14 to TRBJ1-6; D is undetermined. Trimming removed 1 base at V and 0 bases at J, with 10 bases between. The CDR3 is made up of 17 amino acids. The germline CDR1 and CDR2 sequences are SGHDN and FVKESK. The CDR3 DNA is TGTGCCAGCAGCCAAGTCGGGTGGAGCTCCTATAATTCACCCCTCCACTTT. As protein: CASSQVGWSSYNSPLHF.

Worth noting for this clonotype: A much larger clone differs by one base, so this may be a read error. The V gene is TRBV6-5, the J gene TRBJ1-1, with D possibly matching TRBD1 (5 bases). The CDR3 contains 12 residues. Germline CDR1 is MNHEY and CDR2 is SVGAGI. The CDR3 here is CDSSYSRGEAFF. The CDR3 DNA follows: TGTGACAGCAGTTACTCGAGGGGTGAAGCTTTCTTT.

Ten or more counts support this clonotype. The genes are TRBV20-1 and TRBJ1-5; 8 nucleotides agree with TRBD1. J was trimmed by 0 bases and V by 0 bases; bases with no gene match: 4. Germline V gene lookup returns CDR1 DFQATT and CDR2 SNEGSKA (reference sequence). The CDR3 runs 16 residues. CDR3: CSARDYTGGSNQPQHF. In nucleotides, the CDR3 is TGCAGTGCTAGAGACTATACAGGGGGTAGCAATCAGCCCCAGCATTTT.

This clonotype was picked up a small number of times. The chain links TRBV27 to TRBJ2-3; D might be TRBD2 (5 bases). The CDR3 has 16 residues. Germline CDR1 reads MNHEY; CDR2 reads SMNVEV (reference sequence). Trimming took 1 base from V and 0 from J, leaving 11 bases between them. This chain's CDR3 is CASSLWETASTDTQYF. The CDR3 DNA sequence: TGTGCCAGCAGTTTATGGGAGACGGCCAGCACAGATACGCAGTATTTT.

This clonotype was recorded many times. V gene TRBV20-1 combines with J gene TRBJ1-3; D is uncertain. The CDR3 totals 14 residues. The germline gives CDR1 DFQATT, CDR2 SNEGSKA (reference sequence). Trimming took off 5 bases at V and 0 bases at J, with 11 bases between the two ends. In nucleotides, the CDR3 is TGCAGTGCTGGACTTTCCCTCTCTGGAAACACCATATATTTT. It encodes CSAGLSLSGNTIYF.

This clonotype showed up just a few times. The chain joins TRBV20-1 to TRBJ2-1; 14 bases match TRBD2. Trimming took 3 bases from V and 0 from J; bases not matched to a gene: 7. This CDR3 comprises 18 residues. CDR1 and CDR2 (germline): DFQATT, SNEGSKA (reference sequence). Here the CDR3 reads CSASVRLAGGPSYNEQFF. In DNA form, the CDR3 reads TGCAGTGCTAGCGTGCGACTAGCGGGGGGGCCCTCCTACAATGAGCAGTTCTTC.

The gene calls are TRBV30 and TRBJ2-1, with TRBD2 matching over 11 bases. Germline CDR1 and CDR2: GTSNPN and SVGIG (reference sequence). Trimming cost V 8 bases and J 0 bases; bases outside gene matches: 3. The CDR3 covers 14 residues. This CDR3 reads CATTSGSSYNEQFF. CDR3 in DNA: TGTGCCACTACTAGCGGGAGCTCCTACAATGAGCAGTTCTTC.

This clonotype was seen ten or more times. This sequence joins TRBV28 and TRBJ1-4, with a tentative D call TRBD1 (5 bases). Germline V gives CDR1 MDHEN, CDR2 SYDVKM. There are 14 residues in the CDR3. V was cut by 3 bases and J by 3 bases, with 8 bases left in between. The CDR3 here is CASSLGGANEKLFF. The CDR3 DNA sequence: TGTGCCAGCAGTTTGGGGGGAGCTAATGAAAAACTGTTTTTT.